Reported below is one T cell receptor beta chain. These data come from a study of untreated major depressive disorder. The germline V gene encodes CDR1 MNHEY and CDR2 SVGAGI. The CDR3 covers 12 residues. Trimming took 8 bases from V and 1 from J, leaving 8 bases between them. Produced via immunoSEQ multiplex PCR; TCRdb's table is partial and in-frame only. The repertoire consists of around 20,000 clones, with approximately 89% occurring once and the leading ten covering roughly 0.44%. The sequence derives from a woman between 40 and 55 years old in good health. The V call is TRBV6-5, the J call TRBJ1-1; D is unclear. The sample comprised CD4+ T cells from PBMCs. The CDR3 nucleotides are TGTGCCAGCGCCTCAGGGAACACTGAAGCTTTCTTT. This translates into CASASGNTEAFF.